These 5 T cell receptor beta chains came from one sample sequenced in a study of shared clonotypes between healthy human individuals. TCRdb keeps only in-frame clones here, not all; method: immunoSEQ multiplex PCR. The sample yields around 1.1 million clones, 78% seen once. Sequencing was carried out using memory CD4+ T cells from PBMCs. Sample subset: CD45RA-negative fraction. Receptors were obtained from a man in his late teens or twenties in good health. Some clones in this sample may be carry-over from other donors' samples.

This clone appeared a few times. The chain uses TRBV28 and TRBJ2-7, with D maybe TRBD2 (6 bases). The CDR3 spans 17 residues. The V end lost 2 bases, the J end lost 2 bases, and 19 bases lay between the germline ends. Germline CDR1 reads MDHEN; CDR2 reads SYDVKM. CDR3 bases: TGTGCCAGCAGTTTAAACCTCCTGGGGACTGCTGCCTACGAGCAGTACTTC. Translated, it gives CASSLNLLGTAAYEQYF.

DNA of the CDR3: TGTGCCAGCAGTCCCCCTGGAAACTTGGATGGTGGCTACACCTTC. This sequence encodes CASSPPGNLDGGYTF. The J gene is TRBJ1-2, the V gene TRBV28; D remains ambiguous. The germline V gene has CDR1 MDHEN and CDR2 SYDVKM. V dropped 5 bases and J dropped 7 bases, with 20 bases sitting between them. The CDR3 extends over 15 amino acids.

There are a few counts of this clone. V is TRBV9 and J is TRBJ1-6; perhaps TRBD1 as D (5 bases). CDR3 length equals 14 residues. V was pared by 3 bases and J by 5 bases, with 9 bases between. The V gene's germline CDR1 is SGDLS and CDR2 YYNGEE. CDR3 amino acids: CASSGGTDNSPLHF. The CDR3 nucleotides read TGTGCCAGCAGCGGCGGGACGGATAATTCACCCCTCCACTTT.

Comments on this clone: This probably arose from a read error, given a far larger clone one base away. Other DNA sequences in this sample translate to the same CDR3. The chain uses TRBV29-1 and TRBJ2-2; D call uncertain. The CDR3 loop spans 12 amino acids. Trimming left V 4 bases short and J 1 base short, with 4 bases between. Germline values: CDR1 SQVTM, CDR2 ANQGSEA. This CDR3 is CSVAGNTGELFF. CDR3 DNA sequence: TGCAGCGTTGCAGGGAACACCGGGGAGCTGTTTTTT.

The CDR3 loop reads CASKKGNNLYEQYF. CDR3 nucleotides: TGTGCCAGCAAAAAGGGTAATAATCTCTACGAGCAGTACTTC. The rearrangement links TRBV6-5 to TRBJ2-7; D is unresolved. The germline gives CDR1 MNHEY, CDR2 SVGAGI. This CDR3 is built from 14 residues. V lost 7 bases to trimming and J lost 3 bases, with 16 bases between them.